This TCR beta chain originates from a study of cytomegalovirus exposure and HLA in healthy donors. This PCR relied on a set of 60 Vbeta primers and 13 Jbeta primers. Only in-frame clones appear in the TCRdb table, and some are missing; sequencing was by immunoSEQ multiplex PCR. Counted here are about 4,900 clones, 81% occurring once; the ten biggest clones make up approximately 6.2%. On this clone itself: The antigen is unknown.

General study results and limits: Reportedly, TCR beta sequences accurately predicted HLA-A and HLA-B alleles in most subjects.

Trimming cost V 3 bases and J 5 bases; bases outside gene matches: 3. Germline CDR1 and CDR2: MGHDK and SYGVNS. The CDR3 spans 14 residues. The material sequenced was PBMCs. This chain links TRBV25-1 with TRBJ1-5, with TRBD1 matching 8 bases. This TCR was recovered from a woman aged 40 to 49 in good health and CMV-seropositive. The CDR3 is CASSEGTGDQPQHF. The CDR3 DNA follows: TGTGCCAGCAGTGAGGGGACAGGTGATCAGCCCCAGCATTTT.